One TCR beta chain is described in this entry. These data are taken from a study of blood T cell repertoires in COVID-19. Across the study: Italy, Spain and the United States were the sources of the convalescent and acute COVID-19 samples. Sources were T cells, B-cell-depleted T cells, or PBMCs; the material itself was cDNA or gDNA.

Followed longitudinally, the Seattle patients had been enrolled during active infection. As processed by the authors: Reference gene primer amplification in the assay estimated nucleated cell counts. The repertoire was sequenced with immunoSEQ multiplex PCR; TCRdb's copy has only in-frame clones and lacks some. The DNA was the basis for D and trimming; V, J and clone size are from that table. Of over 100,000 clones listed, approximately 86% are singletons. Germline CDR1 is LGHDT and CDR2 is YNNKEL (reference sequence). CDR3 size: 15 residues. V was trimmed by 4 bases and J by 0 bases, leaving 10 bases between them.

The chain is built from TRBV3-1 (or the pseudogene TRBV3-2) and TRBJ1-3; weak D call: TRBD1 (5 bases). Material for sequencing was peripheral blood. The clonotype originates from a woman in her 70s with COVID-19, enrolled during active disease. DNA for the CDR3: TGTGCCAGCAGCCGAGATGGGGCCTCTGGAAACACCATATATTTT. As protein: CASSRDGASGNTIYF.